Following are 19 T cell receptor beta chains from one sample sequenced in a study of T-cell memory formation after mild COVID-19. TCRdb reprocessed the 5' RACE reads with MiXCR, giving one entry per CDR3 protein. Of around 320,000 distinct CDR3 sequences in the sample, more than 13% were seen once. Sequenced material: PBMCs or a T cell subset sorted from them (not recorded which). These receptors were obtained from a man aged 18 to 29 who had mild COVID-19 (a few samples of this study predate the infection). Cell type and time point are not known.

In this sample, this clonotype turned up many times. J is TRBJ1-2 and V is TRBV3-1; TRBD1 matches at 11 bases. Trimming took 4 bases from V and 5 from J; bases not matched to a gene: 3. Germline-derived CDR1 and CDR2 are LGHDT and YNNKEL (reference sequence). The CDR3 contains 14 residues. The chain's CDR3 is CASSPGQGAYGYTF. Written as DNA, the CDR3 is TGTGCCAGCAGCCCAGGACAGGGGGCGTATGGCTACACCTTC.

CDR3 region: CASSERQGLSGANVLTF. The CDR3, as DNA: TGTGCCAGCAGTGAGCGACAGGGGCTTTCTGGGGCCAACGTCCTGACTTTC. The chain links TRBV25-1 to TRBJ2-6; TRBD1 matches at 8 bases. V trimming: 3 bases; J trimming: 1 base; junction bases outside the gene matches: 5. The CDR3 length is 17 residues. The germline V gene has CDR1 MGHDK and CDR2 SYGVNS.

In its sample, this clonotype was seen a few times. The chain recombines TRBV7-9 with TRBJ1-2, with TRBD1 as a possible D gene (5 bases). The CDR3 sequence is 13 residues long. Between the trimmed V and J ends, which lost 1 base and 8 bases, there was a span of 11 bases. Germline V lookup: CDR1 SEHNR, CDR2 FQNEAQ (reference sequence). The CDR3 loop is CASSLVGRDGYTF. The CDR3 nucleotides read TGTGCCAGCAGCTTAGTGGGGAGGGACGGCTACACCTTC.

J is TRBJ1-2 and V is TRBV5-1; D is unresolved. Germline V lookup: CDR1 SGHRS, CDR2 YFSETQ. There are 15 residues in the CDR3. V lost 2 bases to trimming and J lost 8 bases, with 19 bases between them. The CDR3 DNA reads as TGCGCCAGCAGCTTACCTATGCGGGAGGAAGCGGGCTACACCTTC. Encoded protein: CASSLPMREEAGYTF.

The CDR3 sequence: CASSLSPGTGELFF. In DNA form, the CDR3 reads TGTGCCAGCAGTTTATCCCCAGGGACCGGGGAGCTGTTTTTT. The chain is built from TRBV27 and TRBJ2-2; tentative D call: TRBD1 (5 bases). Germline-derived CDR1 and CDR2 are MNHEY and SMNVEV (reference sequence). Trimming stripped 0 bases from V and 5 bases from J, with 7 bases between. The CDR3 has 14 residues.

This sequence joins TRBV6-1 and TRBJ2-2, with D perhaps matching TRBD2 (6 bases). Germline V CDR1 and CDR2: MNHNS, SASEGT. Trimming took off 4 bases at V and 2 bases at J, with 14 bases between the two ends. The CDR3 spans 16 residues. The CDR3 reads CASSAWQGGNTGELFF. DNA of the CDR3: TGTGCCAGCAGTGCTTGGCAGGGAGGAAACACCGGGGAGCTGTTTTTT.

This clonotype was found a few times. CDR3: CASSYTGTRGPHEQFF. The CDR3, as DNA: TGTGCCAGCAGCTACACCGGGACTAGAGGGCCACATGAGCAGTTCTTC. This chain joins TRBV7-2 and TRBJ2-1; 8 bases are shared with TRBD2. The CDR3 spans 16 residues. Trimming cost V 4 bases and J 8 bases; bases outside gene matches: 13. Germline assignment: CDR1 SGHTA and CDR2 FQGNSA.

This clonotype was detected a few times. The V and J genes are TRBV11-2 and TRBJ2-1; D not resolved. The CDR3 has 11 residues. Trimming stripped 5 bases from V and 4 bases from J, with 3 bases between. The germline V gene encodes CDR1 SGHAT and CDR2 FQNNGV. The CDR3 region has the DNA TGTGCCAGCAGCAAATACAATGAGCAGTTCTTC. Protein product: CASSKYNEQFF.

The chain uses TRBV7-2 and TRBJ2-1, with 16 bases matching TRBD2. Losses at the gene ends were 5 bases for V and 7 bases for J; bases not matched to a gene: 8. Germline V lookup: CDR1 SGHTA, CDR2 FQGNSA. The CDR3 extends over 17 amino acids. This CDR3 is CASSAGLAGGPENEQFF. DNA of the CDR3: TGTGCCAGCAGCGCGGGACTAGCGGGAGGGCCCGAAAATGAGCAGTTCTTC.

The chain joins TRBV6-5 to TRBJ2-6; weak D call: TRBD1 (5 bases). CDR3 length equals 13 residues. Germline CDR1 is MNHEY and CDR2 is SVGAGI. CDR3 nucleotides: TGTGAGCAGGGTGGGTCTGGGGCCAACGTCCTGACTTTC. Amino acids: CEQGGSGANVLTF.

The gene calls are TRBV29-1 and TRBJ1-1; D is perhaps TRBD1 (5 bases). CDR1 and CDR2 (germline): SQVTM, ANQGSEA. Deletions cut 7 bases from V and 1 base from J, with 16 bases between. CDR3 length equals 14 residues. This CDR3 reads CSAWPGPTNTEAFF. For the CDR3, the DNA is TGCAGCGCGTGGCCGGGACCGACGAACACTGAAGCTTTCTTT. Using reference TRBV29-1 and TRBJ1-1 for the parts outside the CDR3, the full variable domain is SAVISQKPSRDICQRGTSLTIQCQVDSQVTMMFWYRQQPGQSLTLIATANQGSEATYESGFVIDKFPISRPNLTFSTLTVSNMSPEDSSIYLCSAWPGPTNTEAFFGQGTRLTVV.

This clonotype was observed a few times. This chain links TRBV6-5 with TRBJ1-1; unclear D gene. Germline loops: CDR1 MNHEY, CDR2 SVGAGI. The V and J ends lost 0 bases and 1 base respectively, with 9 bases between them. This CDR3 contains 15 residues. CDR3 in amino acids: CASSYSNTGNTEAFF. CDR3 DNA sequence: TGTGCCAGCAGTTACTCGAATACGGGGAACACTGAAGCTTTCTTT.

This clonotype was observed a handful of times. This sequence joins TRBV7-8 and TRBJ2-7; weak D call: TRBD1 (6 bases). This CDR3 contains 15 residues. V lost 4 bases and J lost 6, with 19 bases in between. Germline CDR1 is SGHVS and CDR2 is FQNEAQ. The chain's CDR3 is CASSSAREGGAEQYV. The CDR3 DNA follows: TGTGCCAGCAGCTCAGCCCGGGAAGGGGGTGCCGAGCAGTACGTC.

This clonotype occurred a few times. This chain joins TRBV12-3 or TRBV12-4 and TRBJ1-2; D gene uncertain. This CDR3 is 12 amino acids long. V was trimmed by 3 bases and J by 7 bases, leaving 9 bases between them. The CDR3 DNA reads TGTGCCAGCAGTTTTTCTAGGGTTGGCTACACCTTC. Its protein is CASSFSRVGYTF.

The sample holds a few counts of this clonotype. The chain employs TRBV5-1 and TRBJ2-1; D unclear. Deletions cut 4 bases from V and 8 bases from J, with 19 bases between. The CDR3 covers 15 residues. Germline loops: CDR1 SGHRS, CDR2 YFSETQ. The CDR3 coding sequence is TGCGCCAGCAGCCCCGTGATTCCAGCTGGCGATGAGCAGTTCTTC. This codes for CASSPVIPAGDEQFF.

The table lists this clonotype with a few counts. DNA for the CDR3: TGCGCCAGCAGCCAAGAGATCGGGTATGGGGACAATGAGCAGTTCTTC. It specifies CASSQEIGYGDNEQFF. This chain uses TRBV4-3 with TRBJ2-1; D call uncertain. The V and J ends lost 0 bases and 5 bases respectively, with 14 bases between them. The CDR3 runs 16 residues. CDR1 LGHNA and CDR2 YSLEER come from the germline V gene.

This clonotype has more than one count but fewer than ten. This chain links TRBV4-1 with TRBJ2-7; 7 bases are shared with TRBD1. V shed 3 bases and J 1 base; nucleotides not matched to a gene: 0. Germline V gene sequence: CDR1 MGHRA, CDR2 YSYEKL. The CDR3 length is 13 residues. The CDR3 coding sequence is TGCGCCAGCAGCCAGACAGGGTCCTACGAGCAGTACTTC. It translates to CASSQTGSYEQYF.

This clonotype showed up just a few times. The CDR3 nucleotides read TGTGCCAGCAGTGTAACCGGGACAGGGAGCTACAATGAGCAGTTCTTC. This translates into CASSVTGTGSYNEQFF. The chain combines TRBV6-5 with TRBJ2-1, with 9 bases identical to TRBD1. The CDR3 length is 16 residues. Germline loops: CDR1 MNHEY, CDR2 SVGAGI. The ends lost 5 bases at V and 3 bases at J; junction bases unmatched: 8.

The chain combines TRBV12-3 or TRBV12-4 with TRBJ2-1; 10 nucleotides line up with TRBD1. The CDR3 consists of 14 residues. Trimming removed 7 bases from V and 7 bases from J; junction bases left unmatched: 7. The CDR3 DNA follows: TGTGCCAGCATTCGACAGGGGGCTAGGAATGAGCAGTTCTTC. As protein: CASIRQGARNEQFF.